This TCR beta chain was sequenced in a study of blood T cell repertoires in COVID-19. Whole-study context: Italy, Spain and the United States were the sources of the convalescent and acute COVID-19 samples.

The V and J ends lost 5 bases and 3 bases respectively, with 16 bases between them. The CDR3 sequence is 15 residues long. Per germline, CDR1 WSHSY and CDR2 SAAADI. Authors' processing steps: Estimation of nucleated cell counts was performed using reference gene primer amplification. Sequencing used immunoSEQ multiplex PCR; TCRdb keeps in-frame clones, though not all of them. V, J and clone size were drawn from that table, and D and trimming were deduced from the DNA. The table includes approximately 75,000 clones, 84% detected once. The sequenced material came from peripheral blood. This TCR derives from a woman in her forties or fifties with acute or convalescent COVID-19. The rearrangement links TRBV10-2 to TRBJ1-2; tentative D call: TRBD1 (6 bases). This CDR3 is CASSPTGRIDYGYTF. In DNA form, the CDR3 reads TGCGCCAGCAGTCCCACAGGGAGAATTGACTATGGCTACACCTTC.